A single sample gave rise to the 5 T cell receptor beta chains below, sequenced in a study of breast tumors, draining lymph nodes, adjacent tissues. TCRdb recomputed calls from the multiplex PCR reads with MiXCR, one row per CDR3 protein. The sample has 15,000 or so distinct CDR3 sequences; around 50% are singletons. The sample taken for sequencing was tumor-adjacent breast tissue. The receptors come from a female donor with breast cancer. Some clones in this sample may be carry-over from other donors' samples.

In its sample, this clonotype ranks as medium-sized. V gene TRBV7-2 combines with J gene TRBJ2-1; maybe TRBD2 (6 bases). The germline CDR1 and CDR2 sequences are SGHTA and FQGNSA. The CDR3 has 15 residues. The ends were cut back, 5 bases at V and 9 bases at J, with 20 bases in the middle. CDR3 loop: CASSPMGGITAEQFF. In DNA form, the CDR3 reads TGTGCCAGCAGCCCCATGGGCGGGATAACTGCTGAGCAGTTCTTC. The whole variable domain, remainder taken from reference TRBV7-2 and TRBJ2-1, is GAGVSQSPSNKVTEKGKDVELRCDPISGHTALYWYRQSLGQGLEFLIYFQGNSAPDKSGLPSDRFSAERTGGSVSTLTIQRTQQEDSAVYLCASSPMGGITAEQFFGPGTRLTVL.

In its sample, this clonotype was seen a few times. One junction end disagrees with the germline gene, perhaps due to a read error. The CDR3 DNA sequence: TGCGCCAGCAGCCAAGATGGTACAGGACCCAAGCAGCCCCTCCACTTT. Its translation: CASSQDGTGPKQPLHF. This chain uses TRBV7-2 with TRBJ1-6, with a weak D call TRBD1 (5 bases). Germline V CDR1 and CDR2: SGHTA, FQGNSA. This CDR3 has 16 amino acids. Based on the CDR3 plus reference TRBV7-2 and TRBJ1-6, the full variable domain is GAGVSQSPSNKVTEKGKDVELRCDPISGHTALYWYRQSLGQGLEFLIYFQGNSAPDKSGLPSDRFSAERTGGSVSTLTIQRTQQEDSAVYLCASSQDGTGPKQPLHFGNGTRLTVT.

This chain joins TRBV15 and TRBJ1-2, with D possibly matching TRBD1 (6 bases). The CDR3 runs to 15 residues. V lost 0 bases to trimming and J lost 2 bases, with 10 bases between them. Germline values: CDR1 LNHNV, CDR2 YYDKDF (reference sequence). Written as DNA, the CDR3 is TGTGCCACCAGCAGAGAATTGGGGGCCAACTATGGCTACACCTTC. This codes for CATSRELGANYGYTF.

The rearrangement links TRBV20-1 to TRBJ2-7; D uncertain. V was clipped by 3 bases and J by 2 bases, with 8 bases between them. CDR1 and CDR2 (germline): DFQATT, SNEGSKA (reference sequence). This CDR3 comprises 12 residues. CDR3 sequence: CSASVGPYEQYF. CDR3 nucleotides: TGCAGTGCTAGTGTGGGTCCCTACGAGCAGTACTTC.

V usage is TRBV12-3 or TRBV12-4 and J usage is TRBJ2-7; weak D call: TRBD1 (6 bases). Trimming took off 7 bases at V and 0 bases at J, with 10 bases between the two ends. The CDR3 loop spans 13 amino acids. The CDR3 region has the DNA TGTGCCAGCACCACAGGGCTCTCCTACGAGCAGTACTTC. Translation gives CASTTGLSYEQYF.